These 2 T cell receptor beta chains share one sample of origin, sequenced in a study of cytomegalovirus exposure and HLA in healthy donors. PCR amplification relied on 60 Vbeta primers (plus 13 Jbeta primers). Sequencing was performed with immunoSEQ multiplex PCR; in TCRdb, only in-frame clones are kept and a portion is missing. Among about 250,000 clones listed, around 80% were seen once. Sequences were obtained from PBMCs. All receptors derive from a girl aged 2 to 10 in good health and CMV-seronegative.

The V gene is TRBV6-4, the J gene TRBJ1-3; possibly TRBD1 for D (6 bases). Trimming left V 6 bases short and J 9 bases short, with 18 bases between. There are 14 residues in the CDR3. Germline V gene sequence: CDR1 MRHNA, CDR2 SNTAGT. For the CDR3, the DNA is TGTGCCAGCAGAAGACAGGCCTGGGTGAGCACCATATATTTT. This translates into CASRRQAWVSTIYF.

This rearrangement joins TRBV7-9 to TRBJ2-7; TRBD1 matches at 8 bases. CDR3 length equals 16 residues. V lost 8 bases, J lost 3 bases, and 15 bases stayed unmatched. Germline V gene sequence: CDR1 SEHNR, CDR2 FQNEAQ (reference sequence). The CDR3 protein is CASGRGRPFLGYEQYF. In DNA, the CDR3 is TGTGCCAGCGGCAGGGGGCGCCCCTTTTTGGGCTACGAGCAGTACTTC.